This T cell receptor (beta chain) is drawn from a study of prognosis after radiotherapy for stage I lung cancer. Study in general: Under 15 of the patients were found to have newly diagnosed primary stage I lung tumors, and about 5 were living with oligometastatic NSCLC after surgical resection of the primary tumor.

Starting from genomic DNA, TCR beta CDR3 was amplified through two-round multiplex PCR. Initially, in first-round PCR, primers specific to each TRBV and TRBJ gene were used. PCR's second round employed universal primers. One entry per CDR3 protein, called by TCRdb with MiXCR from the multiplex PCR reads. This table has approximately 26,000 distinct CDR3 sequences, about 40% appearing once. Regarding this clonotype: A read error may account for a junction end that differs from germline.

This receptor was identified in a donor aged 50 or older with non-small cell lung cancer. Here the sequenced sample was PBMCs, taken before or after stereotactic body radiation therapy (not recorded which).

The CDR3 DNA reads as TGTGCCATCAGTGCTTGGAAGCGGAACTTCTACGAGCATTACTTC. Translated, it gives CAISAWKRNFYEHYF. The chain couples TRBV10-3 to TRBJ2-7; perhaps TRBD2 as D (5 bases). CDR1 and CDR2 from the germline V gene are ENHRY and SYGVKD. The CDR3 covers 15 residues.